This TCR delta chain was sequenced during a study of DNA immune sequencing with unique molecular identifiers (TCRdb year 2020). About the full investigation: Immunomagnetic cell separation was used to enrich gammadelta T cells from buffy coats, and the genomic DNA of the enriched gammadelta T cells was sequenced. Fluorescence-activated cell sorting was used to enrich gammadelta T cells from the PBMC of 10 healthy people. To compare enriched with non-enriched material, approximately 99 ng of enriched gammadelta T-cell DNA and 0.85 to 1 ug of non-enriched PBMC DNA were sequenced. The method was checked using synthetic reference molecules and blood samples from healthy people. An ultrasensitive DNA-based TRD repertoire sequencing method using PCR-introduced unique molecular identifiers was developed and validated in the study. Healthy individuals were used as donors, and sorted peripheral blood gammadelta T cells were profiled from around ten of these donors.

This clone was seen once. Its antigen target is currently unknown. One junction end does not reproduce the germline sequence, and a read error may be involved. The library was prepared using multiplex PCR. A 32-plex assay with primers for all 8 TRDV and 4 TRDJ genes covering the CDR3 was used to amplify genomic DNA. A 12-nucleotide UMI was introduced during 3 to 4 barcoding PCR cycles, after which a second PCR was performed with Illumina adapter primers. AMPure XP beads were used to purify the libraries, whose quality was checked on a Fragment Analyzer using the HS NGS Fragment kit. The sequencing was run with an Illumina MiniSeq mid-output kit, including 20% PhiX, and 150 cycles of paired-end reads. As for how the authors treated the data: MIGEC version 1.2.9 was used to process the reads, grouping reads by UMI and building error-corrected consensus sequences. Post-processing used modified VDJtools version 1.2.1 scripts and the tcR R package. TCRdb reprocessed the public reads with the caller CATT; rows with the same DNA were merged afterwards. TCRdb's processing, not the study's, gives the V and J calls here. The table for this sample lists under 2,000 delta-chain clones; more than 5% of them were counted only once. The top ten clones comprise about 56% of the sample.

The germline V gene encodes CDR1 TSWWSYY and CDR2 QGS. From its cysteine to its phenylalanine, the CDR3 spans 23 amino acids. Only the CDR3 part of the read is kept: 69 bases, read in frame from the first base. Overall study results and their limits: Among clonotypes in healthy donors, the most frequent TRD rearrangement was TRDV2 paired with TRDJ1. Novel TRD sequences not targeted by the primers cannot be detected by the primer-based approach. TRD repertoire diversity varied between healthy donors, with several donors highly oligoclonal where top 5 clonotypes exceeded half of productive molecules.

This chain joins TRDV1 to TRDJ1; 8 of the junction bases match TRDD3. The J gene, not given by TCRdb, was assigned here from a germline match of the nucleotide sequence. The sample comprised gamma-delta T cells from buffy coat blood. This TCR derives from a human donor in good health. Read as DNA, the sequence is TGTGCTCTTGGGGAATCTCCCGAAATGAAGTACTGGGGGTCCACCCCGTACACTGATAAACTCATCTTT. It translates as CALGESPEMKYWGSTPYTDKLIF.